This TCR beta chain was retrieved from a study of neurological immune-mediated disorders. This clonotype was seen repeatedly, ten times or more. One end of the junction is discordant with germline, which a read error may explain. Via MiXCR, TCRdb re-called the 5' RACE reads, giving one row per CDR3 protein. Among under 80,000 distinct CDR3 sequences listed, more than 4% were seen once. The CDR3 spans 14 residues. Per the germline V gene, CDR1 is MNHEY and CDR2 is SVGAGI. The specimen was PBMCs. This rearrangement joins TRBV6-5 to TRBJ1-6; 7 bases are a match to TRBD1. The TCR comes from a woman in her forties or fifties with multiple sclerosis. The CDR3 here is CASNIGGKNSPLNF. The CDR3 DNA reads TGTGCCAGCAACATAGGGGGCAAAAATTCACCCCTCAACTTT.